This passage covers 30 T cell receptor beta chains from one sample sequenced in a study of identical twins. Via MiXCR, TCRdb re-called the 5' RACE reads, giving one row per CDR3 protein. The sample shows 250,000 to 300,000 distinct CDR3 sequences, 8% to 9.5% of them seen only once. The data also belong to a second study, concerning yellow fever vaccine responses in identical twins.

The sample was CD8+ T cells sorted from blood. The receptors come from a woman between 18 and 29 years old in good health.

The sample holds many counts of this clonotype. The chain has TRBV20-1 and TRBJ2-7; 9 positions match TRBD1. Germline-derived CDR1 and CDR2 are DFQATT and SNEGSKA (reference sequence). V gave up 6 bases and J gave up 2 bases; unmatched junction bases: 14. This CDR3 region has 16 residues. DNA for the CDR3: TGCAGTGCCGACGGGTACCTGGGACAGGGTACCTACGAGCAGTACTTC. It yields the protein CSADGYLGQGTYEQYF.

This clonotype was seen a few times. The chain combines TRBV18 with TRBJ1-1; 9 nucleotides match TRBD1. This CDR3 region has 15 residues. CDR1 is KGHSH, CDR2 LQKENI, per germline. V shed 2 bases and J 1 base; nucleotides not matched to a gene: 2. The CDR3: CASSPATGGNTEAFF. The CDR3 DNA reads as TGTGCCAGCTCACCAGCGACAGGGGGGAACACTGAAGCTTTCTTT.

The chain is built from TRBV2 and TRBJ2-7; 10 bases align to TRBD2. This CDR3 comprises 18 residues. Per germline, CDR1 SNHLY and CDR2 FYNNEI. V lost 0 bases to trimming and J lost 2 bases; unmatched junction nucleotides: 10. CDR3 loop: CASSEAGSIAGGTYEQYF. The CDR3 DNA sequence: TGTGCCAGCAGTGAAGCAGGGTCAATAGCGGGGGGAACCTACGAGCAGTACTTC.

This clonotype was recorded a few times. The chain combines TRBV6-5 with TRBJ2-5; 9 nucleotides match TRBD2. This CDR3 comprises 14 residues. The trim removed 6 bases at V and 4 bases at J, leaving 6 bases unmatched. CDR1 MNHEY and CDR2 SVGAGI come from the germline V gene. The CDR3 DNA reads TGTGCCAGCAGCTTAGCGGGAGAGGCAGAGACCCAGTACTTC. It specifies CASSLAGEAETQYF.

This clonotype was seen at least ten times. The chain joins TRBV6-5 to TRBJ2-5; tentatively, D is TRBD1 (5 bases). CDR1 and CDR2 (germline): MNHEY, SVGAGI. There are 13 residues in the CDR3. V lost 3 bases and J 4 bases, leaving 9 bases between the germline ends. The CDR3 loop reads CASSYFGAETQYF. CDR3 bases: TGTGCCAGCAGTTATTTTGGGGCAGAGACCCAGTACTTC.

V and J are TRBV7-8 and TRBJ2-6; 7 bases are shared with TRBD1. CDR1 SGHVS and CDR2 FQNEAQ come from the germline V gene. The CDR3 runs 20 residues. Trimming removed 5 bases from V and 0 bases from J; junction bases left unmatched: 16. CDR3 amino acids: CASSLGVGQTEFSGANVLTF. CDR3 in DNA: TGTGCCAGCAGCCTAGGGGTGGGACAGACGGAGTTCTCTGGGGCCAACGTCCTGACTTTC.

This clonotype came up a few times. DNA for the CDR3: TGTGCCAGCAGTCCCGGGACGAACCACGAGCAGTACTTC. Protein sequence: CASSPGTNHEQYF. The chain couples TRBV5-6 to TRBJ2-7; D may match TRBD1 or TRBD2 (5 bases each). The CDR3 consists of 13 residues. CDR1 and CDR2 from the germline V gene are SGHDT and YYEEEE. The V end lost 5 bases, the J end lost 5 bases, and 14 bases lay between the germline ends.

CDR3 bases: TGTGCCAGCAGCCCATTCGGACAGACAGATACGCAGTATTTT. Amino acids: CASSPFGQTDTQYF. This chain connects TRBV9 to TRBJ2-3, with D perhaps TRBD1 (6 bases). The CDR3 runs 14 residues. V lost 4 bases and J lost 3, with 12 bases in between. CDR1 is SGDLS and CDR2 is YYNGEE in the germline V gene.

There are a few counts of this clonotype. This chain links TRBV11-2 with TRBJ2-1, with D unclear. This CDR3 has 15 residues. V was shortened by 5 bases and J by 7 bases, with 18 bases between the two germline ends. CDR1 is SGHAT, CDR2 FQNNGV, per germline. In DNA form, the CDR3 reads TGTGCCAGCAGCCAGTGGGCGTCCTTAGGGAATGAGCAGTTCTTC. Translated, it gives CASSQWASLGNEQFF. Full variable domain (missing parts from reference TRBV11-2 and TRBJ2-1): EAGVAQSPRYKIIEKRQSVAFWCNPISGHATLYWYQQILGQGPKLLIQFQNNGVVDDSQLPKDRFSAERLKGVDSTLKIQPAKLEDSAVYLCASSQWASLGNEQFFGPGTRLTVL.

This chain connects TRBV7-9 to TRBJ1-1, with 7 positions matching TRBD1. There are 12 residues in the CDR3. The germline V gene has CDR1 SEHNR and CDR2 FQNEAQ (reference sequence). With V trimmed by 4 bases and J by 8 bases, 4 bases remained unmatched. The CDR3 DNA reads as TGTGCCAGCAGCTCGGGACAGCCGGAAGCTTTCTTT. This translates into CASSSGQPEAFF.

The sample holds many counts of this clonotype. V and J are TRBV5-1 and TRBJ2-7; tentative D call: TRBD2 (6 bases). This CDR3 is built from 16 residues. Germline values: CDR1 SGHRS, CDR2 YFSETQ. V lost 3 bases and J 3 bases, leaving 19 bases between the germline ends. The CDR3 DNA reads as TGCGCCAGCAGCTCGACCTATGAGCGGGCACTCTACGAGCAGTACTTC. It translates to CASSSTYERALYEQYF.

This clonotype was seen only a few times. The rearrangement joins TRBV10-3 to TRBJ2-7; 7 nucleotides align to TRBD2. Looked up from germline, CDR1 is ENHRY and CDR2 is SYGVKD. The CDR3 length is 13 residues. Losses at the gene ends were 9 bases for V and 5 bases for J; bases not matched to a gene: 10. Here the CDR3 reads CAMSLAGTDEQYF. Written as DNA, the CDR3 is TGTGCCATGTCCTTAGCGGGTACAGACGAGCAGTACTTC.

This clonotype was counted at least ten times. The J gene is TRBJ2-1, the V gene TRBV3-1; D is uncertain. V was clipped by 3 bases and J by 5 bases, with 11 bases between them. CDR1 is LGHDT, CDR2 YNNKEL, per germline (reference sequence). The CDR3 runs 14 residues. The CDR3 DNA follows: TGTGCCAGCAGCCATTTCAAAGGAGACAATGAGCAGTTCTTC. It codes for CASSHFKGDNEQFF.

This chain connects TRBV4-1 to TRBJ2-1; either TRBD1 or TRBD2 may fit D (5 bases each). V was clipped by 2 bases and J by 8 bases, with 25 bases between them. Germline-derived CDR1 and CDR2 are MGHRA and YSYEKL. CDR3 length: 18 residues. The CDR3 DNA reads as TGCGCCAGCAGCCAACCCCTGACCGGGACCCCATTTGGTGATGAGCAGTTCTTC. This codes for CASSQPLTGTPFGDEQFF.

The sample holds many counts of this clonotype. The chain couples TRBV28 to TRBJ2-7, with a possible D match to TRBD1 (6 bases). The CDR3 has 15 residues. Germline V gene sequence: CDR1 MDHEN, CDR2 SYDVKM. The V end lost 3 bases, the J end lost 0 bases, and 12 bases lay between the germline ends. CDR3 sequence reads: CASSFVTGSSYEQYF. The CDR3 coding sequence is TGTGCCAGCAGTTTTGTCACAGGGAGCTCCTACGAGCAGTACTTC.

The V gene is TRBV4-1, the J gene TRBJ1-2, with D unclear. There are 14 residues in the CDR3. V lost 1 base to trimming and J lost 2 bases, with 8 bases between them. Germline assignment: CDR1 MGHRA and CDR2 YSYEKL. Written as DNA, the CDR3 is TGCGCCAGCAGCCAAGGTAGCATCAACTATGGCTACACCTTC. Protein product: CASSQGSINYGYTF.

There are many counts of this clonotype. The chain links TRBV28 to TRBJ2-7; TRBD2 aligns across 10 bases. J lost 6 bases, V lost 4 bases, and 12 bases had no gene match. The germline V gene encodes CDR1 MDHEN and CDR2 SYDVKM. The CDR3 has 16 residues. CDR3: CASSSGDLAGVAEQYF. Here the CDR3 DNA reads TGTGCCAGCAGTTCGGGCGATCTAGCGGGAGTTGCCGAGCAGTACTTC.

This clonotype was seen ten or more times. The chain joins TRBV7-9 to TRBJ2-7; no reliable D call. Germline V lookup: CDR1 SEHNR, CDR2 FQNEAQ (reference sequence). The V and J ends lost 1 base and 2 bases respectively, with 9 bases between them. The CDR3 is made up of 14 amino acids. The CDR3 DNA follows: TGTGCCAGCAGCTTAGGGGCCAGCACCTACGAGCAGTACTTC. Translating it yields CASSLGASTYEQYF.

This clonotype was seen many times. The V gene is TRBV4-2, the J gene TRBJ2-3; 8 positions match TRBD2. The CDR3 is 17 residues long. CDR1 and CDR2 from the germline V gene are LGHNA and YNFKEQ. The junction had 6 bases not matched to a gene; V was cut back by 0 bases and J by 1 base. CDR3 bases: TGTGCCAGCAGCCAAGACAGGGGTAGCGGGGGCACAGATACGCAGTATTTT. Amino acid sequence: CASSQDRGSGGTDTQYF.

In its sample, this clonotype was seen a few times. The chain uses TRBV6-5 and TRBJ1-1; tentative D call: TRBD1 (6 bases). Deletions cut 2 bases from V and 7 bases from J, with 14 bases between. This CDR3 is built from 14 residues. Germline V gene lookup returns CDR1 MNHEY and CDR2 SVGAGI. The CDR3 is CASSYVPRDNEAFF. As DNA, the CDR3 is TGTGCCAGCAGTTACGTCCCCCGGGACAATGAAGCTTTCTTT.

Worth noting for this clonotype: The germline gene is not matched at one end of the junction; a read error may be the cause. This chain uses TRBV2 with TRBJ2-5, with D tentatively TRBD1 or TRBD2 (5 bases each). The CDR3 sequence is 18 residues long. CDR1 SNHLY and CDR2 FYNNEI come from the germline V gene. The CDR3 loop reads CTSCPSHLGPEYQETQYF. CDR3 coding DNA: TGTACCAGCTGTCCCTCGCATTTGGGACCAGAGTACCAAGAGACCCAGTACTTC.

This clonotype was observed at least ten times. The gene calls are TRBV7-9 and TRBJ2-1; D might be TRBD2 (6 bases). CDR1 is SEHNR, CDR2 FQNEAQ, per germline (reference sequence). V was clipped by 5 bases and J by 4 bases, with 15 bases between them. The CDR3 is 15 amino acids. The CDR3 bases are TGTGCCAGCAGCGGAGGGGCTACCTTATACAATGAGCAGTTCTTC. This codes for CASSGGATLYNEQFF.

The V call is TRBV30, the J call TRBJ2-3; D remains ambiguous. V was clipped by 1 base and J by 4 bases, with 15 bases between them. The CDR3 sequence is 15 residues long. Germline CDR1 is GTSNPN and CDR2 is SVGIG (reference sequence). CDR3 amino acids: CAWSGTDSVADTQYF. The CDR3 nucleotides are TGTGCCTGGAGTGGGACCGATAGTGTCGCAGATACGCAGTATTTT.

This clonotype was counted many times. V gene TRBV2 combines with J gene TRBJ2-1; the match to TRBD2 covers 13 bases. The germline CDR1 and CDR2 sequences are SNHLY and FYNNEI. This CDR3 is 20 amino acids long. V was pared by 6 bases and J by 4 bases, with 18 bases of the junction left unmatched. CDR3 nucleotide sequence: TGTGCCAGCAGGCTCATCGCGTCACCGGGACTAGCGGGAACGTACAATGAGCAGTTCTTC. Translation: CASRLIASPGLAGTYNEQFF.

This clonotype was found a few times. This rearrangement joins TRBV5-1 to TRBJ2-2; D unclear. The CDR3 has 14 amino acids. From germline, CDR1 is SGHRS and CDR2 YFSETQ. The germline V and J ends were trimmed by 4 bases and 2 bases, with 9 bases remaining between them. This chain's CDR3 is CASSLLENTGELFF. In nucleotides, the CDR3 is TGCGCCAGCAGCCTCCTAGAAAACACCGGGGAGCTGTTTTTT.

This clonotype turned up a few times. The chain joins TRBV7-9 to TRBJ2-6, with D unresolved. V gave up 7 bases and J gave up 0 bases, with 7 bases separating them. The CDR3 sequence is 14 residues long. Looked up from germline, CDR1 is SEHNR and CDR2 is FQNEAQ (reference sequence). The CDR3 here is CASTSLSGANVLTF. The CDR3 DNA reads as TGTGCCAGCACCTCCCTCTCTGGGGCCAACGTCCTGACTTTC.

Many counts were recorded for this clonotype. This chain connects TRBV5-4 to TRBJ1-1; 8 bases agree with TRBD1. Germline lookup yields CDR1 SGHNT and CDR2 YYREEE (reference sequence). V dropped 4 bases and J dropped 7; count of bases not matched to a gene: 9. CDR3 length: 14 amino acids. CDR3 bases: TGTGCCAGCAGCGAAGCAGGGGGCCTATATGAAGCTTTCTTT. Its translation is CASSEAGGLYEAFF.

This clonotype showed up just a few times. This chain joins TRBV4-1 and TRBJ2-7; 10 nucleotides line up with TRBD2. There are 22 residues in the CDR3. J was trimmed by 4 bases and V by 0 bases; bases with no gene match: 24. Germline CDR1 is MGHRA and CDR2 is YSYEKL. The CDR3 region is CASSQEARQGRDLLAGRYEQYF. CDR3 in DNA: TGCGCCAGCAGCCAAGAAGCTCGGCAGGGTCGTGACTTACTAGCGGGACGATACGAGCAGTACTTC.

The rearrangement links TRBV3-1 to TRBJ2-7; D not certain. V was shortened by 1 base and J by 0 bases, with 7 bases between the two germline ends. Germline CDR1 is LGHDT and CDR2 is YNNKEL (reference sequence). The CDR3 length is 14 residues. CDR3 bases: TGTGCCAGCAGCCAAGGACTGGACTCCTACGAGCAGTACTTC. Protein: CASSQGLDSYEQYF.

The chain couples TRBV7-8 to TRBJ2-1; 8 bases match TRBD1. J gave up 9 bases and V 1 base, and 5 bases lay outside the gene matches. In germline, CDR1 is SGHVS, CDR2 FQNEAQ. The CDR3 extends over 14 amino acids. In DNA form, the CDR3 reads TGTGCCAGCAGCTTAGGAACAGGGGGTGGTGAGCAGTTCTTC. It specifies CASSLGTGGGEQFF.